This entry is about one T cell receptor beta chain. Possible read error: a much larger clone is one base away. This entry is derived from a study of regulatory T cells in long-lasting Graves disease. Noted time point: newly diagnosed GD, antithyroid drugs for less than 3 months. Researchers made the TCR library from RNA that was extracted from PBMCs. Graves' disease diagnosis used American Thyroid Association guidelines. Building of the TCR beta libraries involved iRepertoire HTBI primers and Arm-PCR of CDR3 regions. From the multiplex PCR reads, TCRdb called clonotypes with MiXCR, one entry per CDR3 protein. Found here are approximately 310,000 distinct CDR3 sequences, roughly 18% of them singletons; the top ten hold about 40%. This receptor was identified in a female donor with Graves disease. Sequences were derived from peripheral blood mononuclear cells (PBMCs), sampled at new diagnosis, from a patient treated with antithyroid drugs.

This chain's CDR3 is CASSPRDSNSSEQYF. The CDR3 DNA is TGTGCCAGCAGCCCCCGGGACAGTAACTCCTCCGAGCAGTACTTC. V gene TRBV11-3 combines with J gene TRBJ2-7, with 7 bases that match TRBD1. The CDR3 length is 15 residues. CDR1 and CDR2 (germline): SGHNT, YENEEA.